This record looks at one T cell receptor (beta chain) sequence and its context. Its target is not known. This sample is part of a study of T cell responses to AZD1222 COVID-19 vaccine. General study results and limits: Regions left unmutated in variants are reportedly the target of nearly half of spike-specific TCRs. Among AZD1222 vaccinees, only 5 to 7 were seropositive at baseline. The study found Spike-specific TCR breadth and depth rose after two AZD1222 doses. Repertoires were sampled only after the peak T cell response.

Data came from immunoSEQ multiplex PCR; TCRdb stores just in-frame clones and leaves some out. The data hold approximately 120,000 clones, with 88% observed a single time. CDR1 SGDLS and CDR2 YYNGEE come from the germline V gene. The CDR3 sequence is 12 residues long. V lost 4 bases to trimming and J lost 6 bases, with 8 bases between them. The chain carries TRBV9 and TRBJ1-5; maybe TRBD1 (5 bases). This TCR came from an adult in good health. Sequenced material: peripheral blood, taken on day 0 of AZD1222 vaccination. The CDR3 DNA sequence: TGTGCCAGCAGCCAAGGGGTTCAGCCCCAGCATTTT. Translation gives CASSQGVQPQHF. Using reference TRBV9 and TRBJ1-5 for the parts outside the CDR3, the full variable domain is DSGVTQTPKHLITATGQRVTLRCSPRSGDLSVYWYQQSLDQGLQFLIQYYNGEERAKGNILERFSAQQFPDLHSELNLSSLELGDSALYFCASSQGVQPQHFGDGTRLSIL.